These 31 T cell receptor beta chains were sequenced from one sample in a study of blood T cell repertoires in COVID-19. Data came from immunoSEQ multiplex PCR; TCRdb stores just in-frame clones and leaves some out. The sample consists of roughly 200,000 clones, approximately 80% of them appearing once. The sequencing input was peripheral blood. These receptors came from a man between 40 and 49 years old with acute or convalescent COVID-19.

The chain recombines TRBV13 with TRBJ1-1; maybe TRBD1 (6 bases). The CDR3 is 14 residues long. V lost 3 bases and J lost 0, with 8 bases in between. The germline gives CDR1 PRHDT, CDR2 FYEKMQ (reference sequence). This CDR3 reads CASSFQGMNTEAFF. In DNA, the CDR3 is TGTGCCAGCAGCTTTCAGGGGATGAACACTGAAGCTTTCTTT.

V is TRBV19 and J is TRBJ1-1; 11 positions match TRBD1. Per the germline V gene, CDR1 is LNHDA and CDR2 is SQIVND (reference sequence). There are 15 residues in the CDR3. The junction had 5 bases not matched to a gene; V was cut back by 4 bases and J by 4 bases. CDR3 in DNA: TGTGCCAGTAGTACCCGGACAGGGGGCACCACTGAAGCTTTCTTT. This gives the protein CASSTRTGGTTEAFF.

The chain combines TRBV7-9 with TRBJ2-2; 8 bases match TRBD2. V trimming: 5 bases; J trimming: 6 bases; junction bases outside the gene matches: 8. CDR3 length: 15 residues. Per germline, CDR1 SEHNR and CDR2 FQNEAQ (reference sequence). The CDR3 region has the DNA TGTGCCAGCAGCCCCCCGGGACTAGTTCCCGGGGAGCTGTTTTTT. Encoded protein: CASSPPGLVPGELFF. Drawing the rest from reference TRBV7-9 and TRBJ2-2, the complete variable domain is DTGVSQNPRHKITKRGQNVTFRCDPISEHNRLYWYRQTLGQGPEFLTYFQNEAQLEKSRLLSDRFSAERPKGSFSTLEIQRTEQGDSAMYLCASSPPGLVPGELFFGEGSRLTVL.

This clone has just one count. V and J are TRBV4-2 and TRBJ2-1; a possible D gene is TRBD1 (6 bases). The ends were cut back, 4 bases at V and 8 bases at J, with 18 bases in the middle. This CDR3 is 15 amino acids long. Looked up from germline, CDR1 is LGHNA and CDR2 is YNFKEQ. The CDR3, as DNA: TGTGCCAGCAGCCCGAAACTTTCAGGGGCCGATGAGCAGTTCTTC. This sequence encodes CASSPKLSGADEQFF.

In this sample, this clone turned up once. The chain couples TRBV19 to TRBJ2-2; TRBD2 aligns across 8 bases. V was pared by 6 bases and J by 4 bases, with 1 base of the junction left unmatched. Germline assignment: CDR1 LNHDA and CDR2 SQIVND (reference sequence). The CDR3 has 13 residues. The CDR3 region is CASSGRGTGELFF. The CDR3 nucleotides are TGTGCCAGTAGCGGGAGGGGCACCGGGGAGCTGTTTTTT.

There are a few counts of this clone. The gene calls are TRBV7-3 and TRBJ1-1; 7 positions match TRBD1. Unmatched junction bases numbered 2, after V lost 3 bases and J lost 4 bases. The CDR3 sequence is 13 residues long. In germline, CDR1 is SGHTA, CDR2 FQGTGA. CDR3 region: CASSFRGSTEAFF. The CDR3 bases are TGTGCCAGCAGCTTCAGGGGGTCCACTGAAGCTTTCTTT.

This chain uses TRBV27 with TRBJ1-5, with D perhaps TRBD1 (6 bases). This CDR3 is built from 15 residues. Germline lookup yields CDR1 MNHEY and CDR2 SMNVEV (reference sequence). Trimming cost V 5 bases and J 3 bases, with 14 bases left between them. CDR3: CASSTTQGSNQPQHF. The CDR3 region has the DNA TGTGCCAGCAGTACAACACAGGGATCCAATCAGCCCCAGCATTTT.

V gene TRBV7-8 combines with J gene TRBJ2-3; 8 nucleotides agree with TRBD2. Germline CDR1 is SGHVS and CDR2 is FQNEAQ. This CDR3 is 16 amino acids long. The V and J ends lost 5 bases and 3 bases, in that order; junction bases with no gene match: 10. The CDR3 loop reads CASSTRGGAGTDTQYF. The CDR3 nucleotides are TGTGCCAGCAGCACCCGGGGGGGAGCGGGAACAGATACGCAGTATTTT.

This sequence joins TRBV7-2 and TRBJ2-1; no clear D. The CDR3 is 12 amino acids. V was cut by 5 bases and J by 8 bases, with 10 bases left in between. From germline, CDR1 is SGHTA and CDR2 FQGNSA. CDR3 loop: CASSTVVDEQFF. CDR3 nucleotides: TGTGCCAGCAGCACGGTTGTCGATGAGCAGTTCTTC.

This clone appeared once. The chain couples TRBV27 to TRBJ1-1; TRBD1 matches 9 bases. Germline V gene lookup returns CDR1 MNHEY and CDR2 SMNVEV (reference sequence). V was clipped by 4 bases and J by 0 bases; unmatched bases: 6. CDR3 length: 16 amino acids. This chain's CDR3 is CASSSDRGLMNTEAFF. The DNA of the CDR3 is TGTGCCAGCAGTTCGGACAGGGGCCTCATGAACACTGAAGCTTTCTTT.

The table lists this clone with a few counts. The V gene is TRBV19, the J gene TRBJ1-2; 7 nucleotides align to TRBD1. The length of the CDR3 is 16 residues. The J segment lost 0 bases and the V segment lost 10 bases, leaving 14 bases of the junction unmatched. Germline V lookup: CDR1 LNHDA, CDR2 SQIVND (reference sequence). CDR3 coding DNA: TGTGCCACCCTCGCTATACGGACAGGAGCTAACTATGGCTACACCTTC. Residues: CATLAIRTGANYGYTF.

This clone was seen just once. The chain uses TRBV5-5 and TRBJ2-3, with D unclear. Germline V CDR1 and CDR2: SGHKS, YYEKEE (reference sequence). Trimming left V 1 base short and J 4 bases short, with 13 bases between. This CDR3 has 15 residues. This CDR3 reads CASSLYLKVADTQYF. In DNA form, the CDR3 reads TGTGCCAGCAGCTTGTATCTAAAAGTCGCAGATACGCAGTATTTT.

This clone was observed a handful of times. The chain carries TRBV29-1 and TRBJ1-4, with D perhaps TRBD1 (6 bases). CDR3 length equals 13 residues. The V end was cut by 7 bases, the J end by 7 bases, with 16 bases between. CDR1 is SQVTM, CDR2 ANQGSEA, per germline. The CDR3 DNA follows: TGCAGCGCAGCACAGGGTGGGACTGAAAAACTGTTTTTT. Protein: CSAAQGGTEKLFF.

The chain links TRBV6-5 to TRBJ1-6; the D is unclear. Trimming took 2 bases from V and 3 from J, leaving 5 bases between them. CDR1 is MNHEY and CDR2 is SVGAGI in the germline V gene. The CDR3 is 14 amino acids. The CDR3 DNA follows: TGTGCCAGCAGTTACGAGCACTATAATTCACCCCTCCACTTT. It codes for CASSYEHYNSPLHF.

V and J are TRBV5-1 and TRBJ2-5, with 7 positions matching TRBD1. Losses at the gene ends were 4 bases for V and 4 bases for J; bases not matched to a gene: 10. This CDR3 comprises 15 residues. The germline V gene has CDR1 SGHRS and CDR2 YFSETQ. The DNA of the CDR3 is TGCGCCAGCAGCCTGGAAGGGGGCTTGCGAGAGACCCAGTACTTC. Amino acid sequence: CASSLEGGLRETQYF.

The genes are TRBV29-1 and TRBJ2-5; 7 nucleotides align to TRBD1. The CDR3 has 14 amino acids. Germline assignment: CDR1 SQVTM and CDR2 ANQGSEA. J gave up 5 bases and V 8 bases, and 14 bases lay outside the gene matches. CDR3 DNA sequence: TGCAGCATAAGGGGGCAGGGCGTAGGGGAGACCCAGTACTTC. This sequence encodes CSIRGQGVGETQYF.

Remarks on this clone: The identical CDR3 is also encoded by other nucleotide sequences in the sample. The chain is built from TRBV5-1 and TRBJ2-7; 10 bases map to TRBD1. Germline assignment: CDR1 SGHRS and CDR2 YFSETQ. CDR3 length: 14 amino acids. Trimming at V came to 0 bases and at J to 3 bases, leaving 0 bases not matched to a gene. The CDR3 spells CASSLGDRGYEQYF. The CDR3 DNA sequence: TGCGCCAGCAGCTTGGGGGACAGGGGCTACGAGCAGTACTTC.

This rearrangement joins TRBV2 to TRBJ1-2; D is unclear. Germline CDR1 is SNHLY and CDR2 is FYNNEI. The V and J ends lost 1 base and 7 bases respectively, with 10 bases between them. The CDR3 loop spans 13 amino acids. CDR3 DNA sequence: TGTGCCAGCAGTGAAGGGGCTAACCGTGGCTACACCTTC. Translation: CASSEGANRGYTF.

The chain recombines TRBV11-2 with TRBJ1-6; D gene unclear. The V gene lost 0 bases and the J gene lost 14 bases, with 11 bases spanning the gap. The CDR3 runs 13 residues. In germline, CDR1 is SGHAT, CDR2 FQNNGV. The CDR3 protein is CASSLDRTGSLHF. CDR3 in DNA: TGTGCCAGCAGCTTAGACAGGACTGGATCCCTCCACTTT.

In DNA form, the CDR3 reads TGTGCCAGCAGTAACACAGGGTGGGCTGAAGCTTTCTTT. Translated, it gives CASSNTGWAEAFF. The chain carries TRBV2 and TRBJ1-1; D possibly corresponds to TRBD1 (6 bases). This CDR3 is built from 13 residues. Germline V gene sequence: CDR1 SNHLY, CDR2 FYNNEI. Between the trimmed V and J ends, which lost 5 bases and 6 bases, there was a span of 13 bases.

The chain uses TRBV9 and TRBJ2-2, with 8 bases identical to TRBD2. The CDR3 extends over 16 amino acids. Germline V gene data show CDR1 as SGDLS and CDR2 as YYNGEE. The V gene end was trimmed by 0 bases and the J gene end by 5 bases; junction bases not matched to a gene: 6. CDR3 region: CASSVATGLGTGELFF. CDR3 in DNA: TGTGCCAGCAGCGTAGCGACGGGACTAGGAACCGGGGAGCTGTTTTTT. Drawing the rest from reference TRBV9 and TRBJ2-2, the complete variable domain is DSGVTQTPKHLITATGQRVTLRCSPRSGDLSVYWYQQSLDQGLQFLIQYYNGEERAKGNILERFSAQQFPDLHSELNLSSLELGDSALYFCASSVATGLGTGELFFGEGSRLTVL.

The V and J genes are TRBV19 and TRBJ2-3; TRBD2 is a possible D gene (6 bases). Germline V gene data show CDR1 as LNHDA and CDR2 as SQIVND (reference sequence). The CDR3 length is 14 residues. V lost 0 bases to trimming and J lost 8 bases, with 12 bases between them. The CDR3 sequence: CASSIETTGSTQYF. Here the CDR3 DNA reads TGTGCCAGTAGTATAGAGACGACCGGGAGTACGCAGTATTTT.

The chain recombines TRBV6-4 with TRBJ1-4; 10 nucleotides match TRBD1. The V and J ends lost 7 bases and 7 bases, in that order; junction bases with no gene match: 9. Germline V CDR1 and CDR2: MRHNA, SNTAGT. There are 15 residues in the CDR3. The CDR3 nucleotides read TGTGCCAGCACCGCCCGGCGACAGGGGGCTGAAAAACTGTTTTTT. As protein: CASTARRQGAEKLFF.

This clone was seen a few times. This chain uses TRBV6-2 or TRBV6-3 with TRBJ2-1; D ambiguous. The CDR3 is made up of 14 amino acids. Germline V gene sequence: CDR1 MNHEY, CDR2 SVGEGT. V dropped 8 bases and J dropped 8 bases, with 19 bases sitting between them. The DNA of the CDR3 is TGTGCCAGCCGCCGTTCCGGTGTCACGGATGAGCAGTTCTTC. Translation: CASRRSGVTDEQFF.

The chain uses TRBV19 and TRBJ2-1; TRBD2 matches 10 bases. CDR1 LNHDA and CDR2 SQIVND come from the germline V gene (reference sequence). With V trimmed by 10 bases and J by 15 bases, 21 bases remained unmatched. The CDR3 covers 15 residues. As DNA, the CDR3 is TGTGCCACATCCGGGACACACTCCGGACTAGCGGAGAGGTTCTTC. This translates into CATSGTHSGLAERFF.

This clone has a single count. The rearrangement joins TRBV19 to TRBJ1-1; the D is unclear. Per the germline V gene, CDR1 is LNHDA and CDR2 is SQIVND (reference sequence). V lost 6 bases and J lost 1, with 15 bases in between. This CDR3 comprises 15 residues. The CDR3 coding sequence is TGTGCCAGTAGCCTCTGGGCCGGTGCGAACACTGAAGCTTTCTTT. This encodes CASSLWAGANTEAFF.

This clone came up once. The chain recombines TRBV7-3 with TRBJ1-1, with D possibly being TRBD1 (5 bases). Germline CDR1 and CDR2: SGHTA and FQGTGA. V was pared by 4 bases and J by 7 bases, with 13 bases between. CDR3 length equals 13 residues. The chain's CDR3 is CASSSPTDSEAFF. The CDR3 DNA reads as TGTGCCAGCAGCTCCCCGACAGACAGTGAAGCTTTCTTT.

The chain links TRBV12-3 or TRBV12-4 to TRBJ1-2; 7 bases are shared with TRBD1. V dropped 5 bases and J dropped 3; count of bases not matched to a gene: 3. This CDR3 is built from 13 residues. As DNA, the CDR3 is TGTGCCAGCAGTGTCGGGACAGACTATGGCTACACCTTC. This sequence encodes CASSVGTDYGYTF.

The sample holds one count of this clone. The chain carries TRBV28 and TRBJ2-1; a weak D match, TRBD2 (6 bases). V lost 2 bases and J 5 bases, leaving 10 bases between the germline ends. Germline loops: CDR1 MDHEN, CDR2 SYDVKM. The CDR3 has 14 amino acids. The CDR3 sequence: CASSLGGSHNEQFF. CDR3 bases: TGTGCCAGCAGTTTAGGGGGGAGCCACAATGAGCAGTTCTTC. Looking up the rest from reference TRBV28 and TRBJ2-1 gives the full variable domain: DVKVTQSSRYLVKRTGEKVFLECVQDMDHENMFWYRQDPGLGLRLIYFSYDVKMKEKGDIPEGYSVSREKKERFSLILESASTNQTSMYLCASSLGGSHNEQFFGPGTRLTVL.

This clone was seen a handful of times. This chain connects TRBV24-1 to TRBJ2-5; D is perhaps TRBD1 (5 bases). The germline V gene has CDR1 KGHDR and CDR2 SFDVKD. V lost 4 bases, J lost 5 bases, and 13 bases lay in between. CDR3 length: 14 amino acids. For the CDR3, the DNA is TGTGCCACCAGTGACCCCAGGGCATCGGAGACCCAGTACTTC. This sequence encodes CATSDPRASETQYF.

CDR3 sequence reads: CASSLTQNQHSSYEQYF. DNA of the CDR3: TGCGCCAGCAGCTTGACACAAAACCAGCACAGCTCCTACGAGCAGTACTTC. The chain recombines TRBV4-1 with TRBJ2-7, with D unclear. The germline CDR1 and CDR2 sequences are MGHRA and YSYEKL. The CDR3 length is 17 residues. The V and J ends lost 5 bases and 0 bases respectively, with 20 bases between them.